These T cell receptor beta chains were read from a single sample in a study of cytomegalovirus exposure and HLA in healthy donors. Profiling relied on immunoSEQ multiplex PCR, and the TCRdb table lists in-frame clones only, not all of them. The sample gives approximately 60,000 clones, about 95% of which show up once; more than 6.5% is in the top ten. The sample was PBMCs. The source is a woman younger than 30 in good health and CMV-seropositive. Both conserved end residues are part of each CDR3. D genes are given only for firm matches. Clone size is given for some rows only: seen once, a few or many times, or a class if the clone is expanded.

>TRBJ2-7|.|TRBD1|TRBV2
TGTGCCAGCAGTGGGGGGACAGCAACCTACGAGCAGTACTTC
CASSGGTATYEQYF
>TRBJ2-5|.|TRBD2|TRBV9
TGTGCCAGCAGCGTAGGGTCAGCGGGGGAGACCCAGTACTTC
CASSVGSAGETQYF
>TRBJ1-1|once|.|TRBV28
TGTGCCAGCAGTGACGGACAACTCCACACTGAAGCTTTCTTT
CASSDGQLHTEAFF
>TRBJ2-2|.|TRBD2|TRBV5-1
TGCGCCAGCAGCTCCCTAGCGGGGGACCTTCATACCGGGGAGCTGTTTTTT
CASSSLAGDLHTGELFF
>TRBJ1-4|once|.|TRBV7-2
TGTGCCAGCAGCCCGGACAAGAGAGCCAAACTGTTTTTT
CASSPDKRAKLFF
>TRBJ1-2|.|.|TRBV30
TGTGCCTGGAGTCCCGGGGACTTCTATGGCTACACCTTC
CAWSPGDFYGYTF
>TRBJ1-2|few|.|TRBV30
TGTGCCTGGGCTATAACGGGGGGGATGGATGGCTACACCTTC
CAWAITGGMDGYTF
>TRBJ2-4|.|.|TRBV14
TGTGCCAGCAGCCAAGATCTTCAGGGTACCATTCAGTACTTC
CASSQDLQGTIQYF
>TRBJ1-5|once|.|TRBV19
TGTGCCAGCCGGGCCCTGGAGGATCAGCCCCAGCATTTT
CASRALEDQPQHF
>TRBJ1-2|.|.|TRBV27
TGTGCCAGCAGCCTGGGAAGTACAGGAGGGGTTGGCTACACCTTC
CASSLGSTGGVGYTF
>TRBJ2-4|.|.|TRBV5-1
TGCGCCAGCCAGGGTCAAAGGGACATTCAGTACTTC
CASQGQRDIQYF
>TRBJ1-2|.|TRBD1|TRBV7-2
TGTGCCAGCAGGCGAGACAGGGGGGCGTATGGCTACACCTTC
CASRRDRGAYGYTF
>TRBJ1-1|.|.|TRBV25-1
TGTGCCAGCAGTGAATATTTTGCAGATGAAGCTTTCTTT
CASSEYFADEAFF
>TRBJ1-5|.|.|TRBV7-3
TGTGCCAGCAGCCGTTCCGTGACAGAGCCCCAGCATTTT
CASSRSVTEPQHF
>TRBJ2-7|.|.|TRBV19
TGTGCCAGTAGTCCCACCGGGGGGCGGGGCACCTACGAGCAGTACTTC
CASSPTGGRGTYEQYF
>TRBJ1-2|.|.|TRBV19
TGTGCCAGTAGTATAGAGCCGGGACTCGGAAGTGGCTACACCTTC
CASSIEPGLGSGYTF
>TRBJ1-2|.|TRBD1|TRBV28
TGTGCCAGCAGTCTACCTGGGCCGGGACAGGGAATTAATGGCTACACCTTC
CASSLPGPGQGINGYTF
>TRBJ2-1|.|TRBD2|TRBV27
TGTGCCAGCAGTTTAGCGGGAGGCCGTTACAATGAGCAGTTCTTC
CASSLAGGRYNEQFF
>TRBJ2-5|.|.|TRBV6-5
TGTGCCAGCAGTTATCTCGGGACCCAGTACTTC
CASSYLGTQYF
>TRBJ1-4|.|.|TRBV7-9
TGTGCCAGCAGCTTAGGTAGCAGGGCAAATGAAAAACTGTTTTTT
CASSLGSRANEKLFF
>TRBJ2-5|.|TRBD1|TRBV5-4
TGTGCCAGCAGCAGCTTACAGGGGTTTTTGATGGAGACCCAGTACTTC
CASSSLQGFLMETQYF
>TRBJ2-7|.|TRBD1|TRBV4-2
TGTGCCAGCAGCCAAAGGACAGGGTTCGAGCAGTACTTC
CASSQRTGFEQYF
>TRBJ1-6|.|.|TRBV5-1
TGCGCCAGCAGCTCTACAGGGTCCGGGGATAATTCACCCCTCCACTTT
CASSSTGSGDNSPLHF
>TRBJ2-5|.|.|TRBV7-2
TGTGCCAGCAGCTTAGGCCCCGGGAGCCGAAGAGAGACCCAGTACTTC
CASSLGPGSRRETQYF
>TRBJ2-6|.|.|TRBV4-2
TGTGCCAGCAGCCAAGAATCAGGGTCTGGGGCCAACGTCCTGACTTTC
CASSQESGSGANVLTF
>TRBJ1-6|.|.|TRBV11-2
TGTGCCAGCAGCTTTTACAGGCACCATTCACCCCTCCACTTT
CASSFYRHHSPLHF
>TRBJ1-5|.|.|TRBV28
TGTGCCAGCAGTTTAGAAGGGGGACGGGGCAATCAGCCCCAGCATTTT
CASSLEGGRGNQPQHF
>TRBJ1-2|.|.|TRBV28
TGTGCCAGCACCCCGGGGGGCCTCGGTTCAGGCTACACCTTC
CASTPGGLGSGYTF
>TRBJ1-5|.|TRBD1|TRBV28
TGTGCCAGCAGTTTAGAGGGACAGGGGATCACGGGGTATAGCAATCAGCCCCAGCATTTT
CASSLEGQGITGYSNQPQHF
>TRBJ2-1|.|.|TRBV28
TGTGCCAGCAGTTTCCGCTATGGCAATGAGCAGTTCTTC
CASSFRYGNEQFF
>TRBJ1-4|.|.|TRBV18
TGTGCCAGCTCACCTGGTTTGGGGCCTAATGAAAAACTGTTTTTT
CASSPGLGPNEKLFF
>TRBJ2-7|.|.|TRBV5-5
TGTGCCAGCAGCTTGAGGGGCCTAGGGAACAACGAGCAGTACTTC
CASSLRGLGNNEQYF